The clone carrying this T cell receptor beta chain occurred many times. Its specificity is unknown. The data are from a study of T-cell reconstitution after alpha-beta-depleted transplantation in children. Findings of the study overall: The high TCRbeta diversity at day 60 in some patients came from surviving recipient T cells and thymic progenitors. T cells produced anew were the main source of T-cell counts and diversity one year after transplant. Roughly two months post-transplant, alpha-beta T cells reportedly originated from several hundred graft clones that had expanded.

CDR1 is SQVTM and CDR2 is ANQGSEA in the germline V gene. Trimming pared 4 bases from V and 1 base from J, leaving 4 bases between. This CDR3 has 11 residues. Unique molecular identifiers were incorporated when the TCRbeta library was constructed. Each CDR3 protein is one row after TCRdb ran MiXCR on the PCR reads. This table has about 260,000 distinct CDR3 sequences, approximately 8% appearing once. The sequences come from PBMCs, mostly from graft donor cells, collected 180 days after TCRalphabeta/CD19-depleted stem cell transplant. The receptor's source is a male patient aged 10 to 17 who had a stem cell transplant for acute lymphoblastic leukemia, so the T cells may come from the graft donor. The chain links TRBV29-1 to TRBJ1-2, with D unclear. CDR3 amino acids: CSVGGNYGYTF. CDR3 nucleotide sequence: TGCAGCGTTGGAGGTAACTATGGCTACACCTTC.